This T cell receptor beta chain was observed in a study of Graves' ophthalmopathy and Graves' hyperthyroidism. V was clipped by 5 bases and J by 6 bases, with 7 bases between them. The germline CDR1 and CDR2 sequences are SQVTM and ANQGSEA. This CDR3 comprises 10 residues. TCR beta CDR3 regions were amplified from RNA transcripts. After a first-round RT-PCR with HTBI primers, a second-round multiplex PCR was run. TCRdb called the multiplex PCR reads again in MiXCR, with one record for every CDR3 protein. The sample consists of about 240,000 distinct CDR3 sequences, around 50% of them appearing once. This clonotype is labeled as medium-sized (0.01 to 0.1%).

This receptor was obtained from an adult man with Graves' ophthalmopathy. V is TRBV29-1 and J is TRBJ1-2; the D is unclear. The specimen was peripheral blood. CDR3 region: CSVRSNGYTF. The CDR3 nucleotides are TGCAGCGTTCGATCTAATGGCTACACCTTC.